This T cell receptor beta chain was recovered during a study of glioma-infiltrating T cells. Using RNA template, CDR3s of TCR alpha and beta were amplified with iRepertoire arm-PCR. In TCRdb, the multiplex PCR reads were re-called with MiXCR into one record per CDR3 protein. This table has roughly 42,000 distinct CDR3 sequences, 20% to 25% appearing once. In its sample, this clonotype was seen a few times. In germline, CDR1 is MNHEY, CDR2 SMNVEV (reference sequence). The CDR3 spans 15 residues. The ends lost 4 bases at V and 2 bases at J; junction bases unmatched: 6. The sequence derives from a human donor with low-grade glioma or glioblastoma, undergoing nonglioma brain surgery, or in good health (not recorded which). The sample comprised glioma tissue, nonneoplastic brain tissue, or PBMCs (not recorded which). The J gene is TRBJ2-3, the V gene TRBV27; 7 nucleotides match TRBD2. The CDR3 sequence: CASSYGAGNTDTQYF. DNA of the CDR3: TGTGCCAGCAGTTACGGAGCGGGGAACACAGATACGCAGTATTTT.